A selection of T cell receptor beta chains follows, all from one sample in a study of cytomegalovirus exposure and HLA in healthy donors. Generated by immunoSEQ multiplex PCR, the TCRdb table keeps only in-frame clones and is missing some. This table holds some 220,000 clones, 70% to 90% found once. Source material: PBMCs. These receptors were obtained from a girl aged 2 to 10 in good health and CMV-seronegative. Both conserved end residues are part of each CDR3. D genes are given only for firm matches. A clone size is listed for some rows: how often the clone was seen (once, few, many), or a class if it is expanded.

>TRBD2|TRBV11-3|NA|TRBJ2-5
TGTGCCAGCAGCTTACGGGGGGATACGCGGGAGACCCAGTACTTC
CASSLRGDTRETQYF
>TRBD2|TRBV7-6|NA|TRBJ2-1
TGTGCCAGCAGCTACCCGCCGGGACTAGCGGATGAGCAGTTCTTC
CASSYPPGLADEQFF
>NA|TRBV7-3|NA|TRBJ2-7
TGTGCCAGCAGCTTAAGAGGAGACCGAAGGTCCTACGAGCAGTACTTC
CASSLRGDRRSYEQYF
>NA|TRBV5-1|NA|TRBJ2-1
TGCGCCAGCAGCTTGGTACTCTCCTACAATGAGCAGTTCTTC
CASSLVLSYNEQFF
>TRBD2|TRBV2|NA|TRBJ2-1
TGTGCCAGCGCCCTAGCGGGGAAATACAATGAGCAGTTCTTC
CASALAGKYNEQFF
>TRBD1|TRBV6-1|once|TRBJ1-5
TGTGCCAGCAGGGGGACAGGATATAGCAATCAGCCCCAGCATTTT
CASRGTGYSNQPQHF
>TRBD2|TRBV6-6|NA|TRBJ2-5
TGTGCCAGCCACAACAGCGGGATTGAAGAGACCCAGTACTTC
CASHNSGIEETQYF
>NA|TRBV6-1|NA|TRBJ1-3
TGTGCCAGCAGCCGCGACACCTACTCTGGAAACACCATATATTTT
CASSRDTYSGNTIYF
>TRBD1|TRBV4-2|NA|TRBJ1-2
TGTGCCAGCAGCCCGGGACAGGTTAACTATGGCTACACCTTC
CASSPGQVNYGYTF
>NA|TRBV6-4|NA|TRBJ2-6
TGTGCCAGCAGTAAGACAGTCCCTAGCTCTGGGGCCAACGTCCTGACTTTC
CASSKTVPSSGANVLTF
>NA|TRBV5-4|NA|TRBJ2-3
TGTGCCAGCAGCATTAGCGGCCGACTCACAGATACGCAGTATTTT
CASSISGRLTDTQYF
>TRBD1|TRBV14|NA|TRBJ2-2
TGTGCCAGCAGCCGGACAGGGGGGACGAACACCGGGGAGCTGTTTTTT
CASSRTGGTNTGELFF
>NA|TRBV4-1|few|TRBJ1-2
TGCGCCAGCAGCCAATATACGGACTATGGCTACACCTTC
CASSQYTDYGYTF
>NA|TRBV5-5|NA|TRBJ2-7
TGTGCCAGCAGCTCGCGTACCTACGAGCAGTACTTC
CASSSRTYEQYF
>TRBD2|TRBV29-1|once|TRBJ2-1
TGCAGCGTTGGTCGGGCGGGAGGATTCAATGAGCAGTTCTTC
CSVGRAGGFNEQFF
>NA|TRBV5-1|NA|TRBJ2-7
TGCGCCAGCAGTAGCCAGTCCTACGAGCAGTACTTC
CASSSQSYEQYF
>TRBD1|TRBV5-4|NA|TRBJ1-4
TGTGCCAGCAGCTCCGACAGAGGGACAGGTGAAAAACTGTTTTTT
CASSSDRGTGEKLFF
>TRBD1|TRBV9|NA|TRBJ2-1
TGTGCCAGCAGCGTCTCGGACAGGGCCGGGGAGCAGTTCTTC
CASSVSDRAGEQFF
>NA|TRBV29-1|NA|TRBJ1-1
TGCAGCGTTGAACCTACAGGGGCTTTCTTT
CSVEPTGAFF
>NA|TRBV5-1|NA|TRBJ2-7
TGCGCCAGCAGTGACAGCTACGAGCAGTACTTC
CASSDSYEQYF
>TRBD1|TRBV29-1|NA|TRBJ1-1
TGCAGCGTTGTGTGGTGGACAGGGACTGAAGCTTTCTTT
CSVVWWTGTEAFF
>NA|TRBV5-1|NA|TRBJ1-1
TGCGCCAGCAGCCCGCGGGTGAACACTGAAGCTTTCTTT
CASSPRVNTEAFF
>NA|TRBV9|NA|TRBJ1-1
TGTGCCAGCAGCGTAAACGTAGCCCACACTGAAGCTTTCTTT
CASSVNVAHTEAFF
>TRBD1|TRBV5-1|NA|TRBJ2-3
TGCGCCAGCGGGACAGGGGATTCAGGCACAGATACGCAGTATTTT
CASGTGDSGTDTQYF
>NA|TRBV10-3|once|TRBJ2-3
TGTGCCACAAAAATGGGGAGCGGAAGCACAGATACGCAGTATTTT
CATKMGSGSTDTQYF
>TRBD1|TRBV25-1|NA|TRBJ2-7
TGTGCCAGCACCCTAGGGACAGGGGGCTACGAGCAGTACTTC
CASTLGTGGYEQYF
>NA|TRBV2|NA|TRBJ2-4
TGTGCCAGCAAAGGGTCGACAGGTCTAGCCAAAAACATTCAGTACTTC
CASKGSTGLAKNIQYF
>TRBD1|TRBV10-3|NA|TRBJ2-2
TGTGCCATCAGGGACAGGATCGGAGACGTCGCCACCGGGGAGCTGTTTTTT
CAIRDRIGDVATGELFF
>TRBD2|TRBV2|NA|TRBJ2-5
TGTGCCAGCAGTGTCGGGCTAGCGGGGCCGAAAGAGACCCAGTACTTC
CASSVGLAGPKETQYF
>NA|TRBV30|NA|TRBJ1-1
TGTGTCGGACAGCCGAACACTGAAGCTTTCTTT
CVGQPNTEAFF
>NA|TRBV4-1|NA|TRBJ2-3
TGCGCCAGCAGCCAAGACTCCTACTACACAGATACGCAGTATTTT
CASSQDSYYTDTQYF
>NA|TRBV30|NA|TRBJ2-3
TGTGCCTGGACCACCCCCAGCGGCCTCACAGATACGCAGTATTTT
CAWTTPSGLTDTQYF
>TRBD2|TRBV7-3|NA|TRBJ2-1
TGTGCCAGCAGCTTGGGACTAGCGTTTAATGAGCAGTTCTTC
CASSLGLAFNEQFF
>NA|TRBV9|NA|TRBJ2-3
TGTGCCAGCAGCCGGGACTCGAGCACAGATACGCAGTATTTT
CASSRDSSTDTQYF
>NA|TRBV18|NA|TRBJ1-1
TGTGCCAGCTCACCACGTGAGGGATACACTGAAGCTTTCTTT
CASSPREGYTEAFF
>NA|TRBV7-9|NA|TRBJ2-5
TGTGCCAGCAGCCCTACATCCGCGGGGTGGGGAGAGACCCAGTACTTC
CASSPTSAGWGETQYF
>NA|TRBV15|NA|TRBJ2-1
TGTGCCACCAGCAGAGAAGGGACAAGGCGCCACAATGAGCAGTTCTTC
CATSREGTRRHNEQFF
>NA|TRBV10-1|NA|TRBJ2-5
TGCGCCAGCAGTGAGCCAGGGTCAGAGACCCAGTACTTC
CASSEPGSETQYF
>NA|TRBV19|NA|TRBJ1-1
TGTGCCAGTATCGCCAGGCCAGCCCCGCCCTCTGAAGCTTTCTTT
CASIARPAPPSEAFF
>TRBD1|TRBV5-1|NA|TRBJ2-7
TGCGCCAGCAGCTTTTTTGAGACAGGGTCCTCTCTCGAGCAGTACTTC
CASSFFETGSSLEQYF
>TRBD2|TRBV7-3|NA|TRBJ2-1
TGTGCCAGCAGCTTATTAGCGGGAACCTACAATGAGCAGTTCTTC
CASSLLAGTYNEQFF
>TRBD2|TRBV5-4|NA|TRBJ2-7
TGTGCCAGCAGCTTGTATACTAGCGGGAGTTACGAGCAGTACTTC
CASSLYTSGSYEQYF
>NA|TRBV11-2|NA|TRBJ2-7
TGTGCCAGCAGCTCCGACCCCAGGGGACCACGCTACGAGCAGTACTTC
CASSSDPRGPRYEQYF
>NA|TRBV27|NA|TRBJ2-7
TGTGCCAGCAGTCTTCCGACATACGAGCAGTACTTC
CASSLPTYEQYF
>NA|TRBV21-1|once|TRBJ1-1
TGTGCCAGCAGGGCTCAGAGGGGCGCCGAGGGGAGGACTGAAGCTTTCTTT
CASRAQRGAEGRTEAFF
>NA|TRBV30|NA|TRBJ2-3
TGTGCCTGGAATCCGGGTGGAGATACGCAGTATTTT
CAWNPGGDTQYF
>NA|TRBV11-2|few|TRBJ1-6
TGTGCCAGCAGCCAAAATTCACCCCTCCACTTT
CASSQNSPLHF
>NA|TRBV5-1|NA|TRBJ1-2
TGCGCCAGCAGCCCCCTCGGGGGGCGAGAGAACTATGGCTACACCTTC
CASSPLGGRENYGYTF
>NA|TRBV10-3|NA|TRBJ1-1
TGTGCCATCAGTGAGGGGGGGGCTCGCGGCACTGAAGCTTTCTTT
CAISEGGARGTEAFF
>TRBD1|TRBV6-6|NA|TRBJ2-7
TGTGCCAGCAGTCCGGACAGGGGTGACGAGCAGTACTTC
CASSPDRGDEQYF
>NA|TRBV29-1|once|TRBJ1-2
TGCAGCGTTGAAGATCACAGGACCGACTATGGCTACACCTTC
CSVEDHRTDYGYTF
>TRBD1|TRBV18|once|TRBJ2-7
TGTGCCAGCTCACCAGTGACAGGGACCGAGCAGTACTTC
CASSPVTGTEQYF
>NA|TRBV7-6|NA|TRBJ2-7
TGTGCCAGCAGCTTAGGGGTCGCCGGGAGTGGGTACGAGCAGTACTTC
CASSLGVAGSGYEQYF
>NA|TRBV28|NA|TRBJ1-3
TGTGCCAGCCGACACTTCTCTGGAAACACCATATATTTT
CASRHFSGNTIYF
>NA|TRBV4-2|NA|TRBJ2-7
TGTGCCAGCAGCCAAGAGTCGCTAGGCTACGAGCAGTACTTC
CASSQESLGYEQYF